This TCR beta chain was recorded in a study of blood T cell repertoires in COVID-19. Study information: The United States, Italy and Spain provided the acute and convalescent COVID-19 samples. PBMCs, B-cell-depleted T cells, or T cells provided the cDNA or gDNA that made up the material.

Germline V gene sequence: CDR1 LGHDT, CDR2 YNNKEL (reference sequence). This CDR3 spans 16 amino acids. Trimming removed 0 bases from V and 6 bases from J; junction bases left unmatched: 4. Authors' data handling: By means of reference gene primer amplification, nucleated cell counts were estimated. The table came from immunoSEQ multiplex PCR; TCRdb's copy has only in-frame clones and leaves some out. Clonal size and the V and J genes are those of that table, whereas D and trimming came from the DNA. The sample contains 35,000 or so clones, approximately 91% of which appear only once. This chain uses TRBV3-1 (or the pseudogene TRBV3-2) with TRBJ2-4, with 11 bases fitting TRBD2. The clonotype comes from a man aged 60-69 years with active or convalescent COVID-19. The sequenced sample was peripheral blood. The DNA of the CDR3 is TGTGCCAGCAGCCAAGATACTAGCGGGAGTTTAAACATTCAGTACTTC. It yields the protein CASSQDTSGSLNIQYF.